The source of this T cell receptor (beta chain) is a study of T cell clones after liver transplantation. Turning to the study itself: Immunosuppression withdrawal was tried within 2 years after liver transplantation in this trial. Without induction therapy, subjects received standard immunosuppression until 12-24 months post-transplant.

This table comes from immunoSEQ multiplex PCR, and its TCRdb copy is limited to in-frame clones, with some not included. The repertoire consists of 45,000 to 55,000 clones, with approximately 84% occurring once and the leading ten covering approximately 8.5%. Note on this clone: Its antigen is unknown. The junction departs from germline at one end; a sequencing error may be responsible. The same CDR3 can be traced to other DNA sequences in this sample.

Study observations and caveats: A larger donor-reactive than third-party decline suggested partial antigen-specific deletion.

CDR3 length equals 15 residues. The V gene's germline CDR1 is GTSNPN and CDR2 SVGIG (reference sequence). The sequence was obtained from a human donor who received a liver transplant. The chain uses TRBV30 and TRBJ1-3, with D uncertain. Sequenced material: CD4+ T cells from blood, taken before liver transplant. CDR3 sequence (DNA): TGCGCCTGGGGAACTCCCCGGCGCTCTGGAAACACCATATATTTT. The encoded protein is CAWGTPRRSGNTIYF.